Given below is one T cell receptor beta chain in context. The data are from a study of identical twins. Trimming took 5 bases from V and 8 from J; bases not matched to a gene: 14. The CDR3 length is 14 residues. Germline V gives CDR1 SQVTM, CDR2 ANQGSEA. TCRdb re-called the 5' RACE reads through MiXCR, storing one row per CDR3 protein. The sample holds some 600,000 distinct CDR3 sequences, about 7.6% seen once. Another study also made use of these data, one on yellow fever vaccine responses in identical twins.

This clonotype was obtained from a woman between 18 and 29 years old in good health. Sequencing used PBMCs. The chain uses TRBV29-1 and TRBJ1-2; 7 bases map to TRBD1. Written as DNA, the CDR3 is TGCAGCGTTCCCGACAGGGACTCAACGAGGGGCTACACCTTC. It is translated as CSVPDRDSTRGYTF.